These 14 T cell receptor beta chains came from one sample sequenced in a study of T cell responses to AZD1222 COVID-19 vaccine. Method: immunoSEQ multiplex PCR; TCRdb's copy keeps in-frame clones and lacks some. There are approximately 150,000 clones in the sample; roughly 94% occur only once, and around 0.99% lies in the top ten. Sequenced material: peripheral blood, taken 28 days after the second AZD1222 dose. The receptors come from an adult who received the AZD1222 COVID-19 vaccine.

The chain combines TRBV2 with TRBJ2-2, with a tentative D call TRBD2 (6 bases). V was shortened by 4 bases and J by 7 bases, with 13 bases between the two germline ends. Germline lookup yields CDR1 SNHLY and CDR2 FYNNEI. This CDR3 comprises 14 residues. CDR3 region: CASSVPSEVGELFF. CDR3 nucleotide sequence: TGTGCCAGCAGTGTGCCTAGCGAAGTCGGGGAGCTGTTTTTT.

The genes are TRBV6-5 and TRBJ1-2; D is unclear. The CDR3 totals 13 residues. In germline, CDR1 is MNHEY, CDR2 SVGAGI. V lost 0 bases to trimming and J lost 7 bases, with 9 bases between them. CDR3 amino acids: CASSYSTTRGYTF. CDR3 nucleotide sequence: TGTGCCAGCAGTTACTCGACGACCCGTGGCTACACCTTC.

The rearrangement uses TRBV6-5 and TRBJ2-7; D gene ambiguous. CDR3 length: 14 residues. Germline V CDR1 and CDR2: MNHEY, SVGAGI. V was shortened by 7 bases and J by 3 bases, with 16 bases between the two germline ends. The CDR3 region has the DNA TGTGCCAGCACCTCCCTCGTCCCTTACTACGAGCAGTACTTC. It is translated as CASTSLVPYYEQYF.

The rearrangement joins TRBV5-5 to TRBJ1-2, with D tentatively TRBD1 (6 bases). The V gene's germline CDR1 is SGHKS and CDR2 YYEKEE (reference sequence). The CDR3 is 15 residues long. V was shortened by 4 bases and J by 2 bases, with 15 bases between the two germline ends. CDR3 loop: CASSPGGNLNYGYTF. The CDR3 DNA sequence: TGTGCCAGCAGCCCGGGGGGCAATTTGAACTATGGCTACACCTTC.

This sequence joins TRBV30 and TRBJ2-7; 7 nucleotides line up with TRBD1. In germline, CDR1 is GTSNPN, CDR2 SVGIG (reference sequence). Trimming cost V 0 bases and J 2 bases; bases outside gene matches: 1. The CDR3 length is 13 residues. For the CDR3, the DNA is TGTGCCTGGAGTGTTGACAGGGCCTACGAGCAGTACTTC. Amino acid sequence: CAWSVDRAYEQYF.

The table lists this clone with a count of one. The chain joins TRBV3-1 (or the pseudogene TRBV3-2) to TRBJ1-1; tentatively, D is TRBD1 (5 bases). Trimming shortened V by 3 bases and J by 1 base, and 6 bases separated the two germline ends. The CDR3 loop spans 13 amino acids. The germline V gene encodes CDR1 LGHDT and CDR2 YNNKEL (reference sequence). As DNA, the CDR3 is TGTGCCAGCAGCCACAGGGAGAACACTGAAGCTTTCTTT. This translates into CASSHRENTEAFF.

The rearrangement joins TRBV7-2 to TRBJ1-2, with D possibly being TRBD1 (5 bases). CDR1 is SGHTA, CDR2 FQGNSA, per germline. There are 14 residues in the CDR3. Trimming pared 4 bases from V and 4 bases from J, leaving 13 bases between. CDR3 nucleotides: TGTGCCAGCAGCTGGGGGGGGGAGCCCTATGGCTACACCTTC. Protein: CASSWGGEPYGYTF.

This chain connects TRBV19 to TRBJ1-2; no clear D. Trimming left V 6 bases short and J 4 bases short, with 6 bases between. The CDR3 totals 11 residues. Looked up from germline, CDR1 is LNHDA and CDR2 is SQIVND (reference sequence). The CDR3 sequence is CASRDIYGYTF. CDR3 DNA: TGTGCCAGTAGGGATATCTATGGCTACACCTTC.

This chain uses TRBV2 with TRBJ1-2; D gene uncertain. Per germline, CDR1 SNHLY and CDR2 FYNNEI. The CDR3 loop spans 13 amino acids. V gave up 4 bases and J gave up 4 bases, with 10 bases separating them. CDR3 sequence: CASSVTRSYGYTF. In nucleotides, the CDR3 is TGTGCCAGCAGTGTGACACGTAGCTATGGCTACACCTTC.

This clone has only one observation. The chain employs TRBV4-2 and TRBJ2-7, with D uncertain. The CDR3 totals 16 residues. V was trimmed by 1 base and J by 4 bases, leaving 17 bases between them. Per the germline V gene, CDR1 is LGHNA and CDR2 is YNFKEQ. The DNA for the CDR3 is TGTGCCAGCAGCCAAGTAAGGGCCGGATCGCTATACGAGCAGTACTTC. This translates into CASSQVRAGSLYEQYF.

Only one count was recorded for this clone. This chain uses TRBV3-1 (or the pseudogene TRBV3-2) with TRBJ1-1; no definite D call. The V end was cut by 4 bases, the J end by 6 bases, with 12 bases between. The germline V gene encodes CDR1 LGHDT and CDR2 YNNKEL (reference sequence). The CDR3 is 13 amino acids. CDR3 protein: CASSPRTLSEAFF. The CDR3 bases are TGTGCCAGCAGCCCTCGGACGCTGTCTGAAGCTTTCTTT.

The rearrangement uses TRBV6-1 and TRBJ1-6, with no clear D. CDR1 is MNHNS and CDR2 is SASEGT in the germline V gene. There are 14 residues in the CDR3. Trimming removed 1 base at V and 7 bases at J, with 8 bases between. The CDR3, as DNA: TGTGCCAGCAGTGAAGAGGCAGGAAATTCACCCCTCCACTTT. Translated, it gives CASSEEAGNSPLHF.

The chain carries TRBV6-1 and TRBJ1-2; D remains ambiguous. V lost 2 bases and J 6 bases, leaving 19 bases between the germline ends. Germline V lookup: CDR1 MNHNS, CDR2 SASEGT. This CDR3 region has 16 residues. The CDR3 loop is CASSERPGLAFHGYTF. CDR3 sequence (DNA): TGTGCCAGCAGTGAAAGGCCCGGACTGGCTTTTCATGGCTACACCTTC.

The chain employs TRBV6-1 and TRBJ1-2; a weak D match, TRBD1 (6 bases). With 2 bases removed from V and 0 bases from J, the gap between germline ends came to 13 bases. The CDR3 totals 16 residues. Germline V gene data show CDR1 as MNHNS and CDR2 as SASEGT. CDR3 nucleotide sequence: TGTGCCAGCAGTGAAATAAGGGGGGGACCTAACTATGGCTACACCTTC. It specifies CASSEIRGGPNYGYTF.